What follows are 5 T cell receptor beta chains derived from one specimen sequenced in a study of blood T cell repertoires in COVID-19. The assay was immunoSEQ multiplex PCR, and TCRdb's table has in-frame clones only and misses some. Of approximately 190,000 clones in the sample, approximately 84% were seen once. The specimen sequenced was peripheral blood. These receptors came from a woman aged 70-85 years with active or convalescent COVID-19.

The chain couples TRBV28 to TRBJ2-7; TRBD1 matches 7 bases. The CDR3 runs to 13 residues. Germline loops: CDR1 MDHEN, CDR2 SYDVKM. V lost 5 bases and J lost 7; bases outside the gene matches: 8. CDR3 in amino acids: CASSPDRVREQYF. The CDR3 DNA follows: TGTGCCAGCAGTCCAGACAGGGTGAGAGAGCAGTACTTC.

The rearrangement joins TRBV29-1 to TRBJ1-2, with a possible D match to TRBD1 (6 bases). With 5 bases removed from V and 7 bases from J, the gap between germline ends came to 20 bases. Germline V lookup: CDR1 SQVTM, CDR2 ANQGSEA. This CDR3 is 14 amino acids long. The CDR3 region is CSVPGGGAESGYTF. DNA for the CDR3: TGCAGCGTTCCTGGTGGGGGGGCGGAAAGTGGCTACACCTTC.

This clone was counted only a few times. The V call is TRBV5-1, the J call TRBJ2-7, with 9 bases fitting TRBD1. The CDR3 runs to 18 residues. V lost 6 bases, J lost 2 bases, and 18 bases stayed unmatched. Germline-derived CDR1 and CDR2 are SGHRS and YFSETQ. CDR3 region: CASTLGTGNELATYEQYF. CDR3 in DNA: TGCGCCAGCACACTAGGGACAGGGAATGAGCTTGCGACCTACGAGCAGTACTTC.

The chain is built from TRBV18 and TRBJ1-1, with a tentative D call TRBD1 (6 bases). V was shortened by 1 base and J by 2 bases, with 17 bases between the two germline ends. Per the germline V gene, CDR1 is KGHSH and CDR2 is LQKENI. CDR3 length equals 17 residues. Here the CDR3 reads CASSPRTALVSNTEAFF. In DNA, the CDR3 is TGTGCCAGCTCACCACGGACAGCCCTAGTAAGTAACACTGAAGCTTTCTTT. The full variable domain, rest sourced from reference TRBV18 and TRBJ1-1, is NAGVMQNPRHLVRRRGQEARLRCSPMKGHSHVYWYRQLPEEGLKFMVYLQKENIIDESGMPKERFSAEFPKEGPSILRIQQVVRGDSAAYFCASSPRTALVSNTEAFFGQGTRLTVV.

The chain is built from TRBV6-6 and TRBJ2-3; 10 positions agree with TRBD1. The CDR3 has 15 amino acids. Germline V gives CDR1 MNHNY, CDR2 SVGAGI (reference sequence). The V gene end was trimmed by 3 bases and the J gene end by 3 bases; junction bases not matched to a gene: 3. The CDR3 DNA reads TGTGCCAGCAGTTATGCGGGACAGGGGACAGATACGCAGTATTTT. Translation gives CASSYAGQGTDTQYF.